The 30 T cell receptor beta chains presented below share a single source sample, sequenced in a study of immune evolution from preneoplasia to lung adenocarcinoma. Clones were read by immunoSEQ multiplex PCR, and TCRdb kept only the in-frame ones, dropping some. The sample shows thousands of clones, more than 65% of them seen only once. The sample comprised FFPE adjacent normal lung tissue. The receptors were gathered from a person in their 70s with lung adenocarcinoma.

The sample holds a few counts of this clone. V gene TRBV20-1 combines with J gene TRBJ1-2, with 11 bases aligning to TRBD1. CDR1 is DFQATT and CDR2 is SNEGSKA in the germline V gene (reference sequence). Trimming cost V 8 bases and J 5 bases; bases outside gene matches: 1. The CDR3 spans 11 residues. CDR3 in amino acids: CSWDRGYGYTF. DNA of the CDR3: TGCAGTTGGGACAGGGGGTATGGCTACACCTTC.

V is TRBV28 and J is TRBJ2-2; D gene ambiguous. V dropped 5 bases and J dropped 3 bases, with 10 bases sitting between them. The CDR3 loop spans 14 amino acids. Germline V gene sequence: CDR1 MDHEN, CDR2 SYDVKM. The CDR3 here is CASSPDTHTGELFF. Written as DNA, the CDR3 is TGTGCCAGCAGTCCCGACACCCACACCGGGGAGCTGTTTTTT.

The chain has TRBV7-2 and TRBJ2-7, with 9 positions matching TRBD1. This CDR3 has 14 residues. Trimming at V came to 6 bases and at J to 2 bases, leaving 5 bases not matched to a gene. In germline, CDR1 is SGHTA, CDR2 FQGNSA. The CDR3 region is CASSPGQGTYEQYF. In nucleotides, the CDR3 is TGTGCCAGCAGTCCCGGACAGGGGACCTACGAGCAGTACTTC.

The chain is built from TRBV6-1 and TRBJ2-7; 7 bases map to TRBD2. The CDR3 sequence is 15 residues long. Germline V CDR1 and CDR2: MNHNS, SASEGT. V lost 5 bases, J lost 2 bases, and 9 bases stayed unmatched. As DNA, the CDR3 is TGTGCCAGCAGTTCACTAGCGTTAGGGACCTACGAGCAGTACTTC. It yields the protein CASSSLALGTYEQYF.

CDR3 in amino acids: CAIRGSRTGELFF. DNA of the CDR3: TGCGCCATCAGGGGCAGTAGAACCGGGGAGCTGTTTTTT. The chain recombines TRBV10-2 with TRBJ2-2; maybe TRBD1 (6 bases). With 10 bases removed from V and 5 bases from J, the gap between germline ends came to 14 bases. The CDR3 has 13 residues. The germline CDR1 and CDR2 sequences are WSHSY and SAAADI.

V is TRBV10-3 and J is TRBJ1-5; 7 bases map to TRBD1. This CDR3 comprises 14 residues. V gave up 4 bases and J gave up 6 bases; unmatched junction bases: 6. Germline V gene data show CDR1 as ENHRY and CDR2 as SYGVKD. The CDR3 sequence is CAISADRDGQPQHF. The CDR3 DNA sequence: TGTGCCATCAGTGCTGACAGGGATGGTCAGCCCCAGCATTTT.

V and J are TRBV27 and TRBJ2-1, with TRBD2 matching over 12 bases. The V and J ends lost 5 bases and 7 bases, in that order; junction bases with no gene match: 9. The CDR3 runs 16 residues. CDR1 and CDR2 (germline): MNHEY, SMNVEV (reference sequence). In DNA form, the CDR3 reads TGTGCCAGCAGTCCCTGGACTAGCGGGAAAGGTAATGAGCAGTTCTTC. This translates into CASSPWTSGKGNEQFF.

The V call is TRBV15, the J call TRBJ1-5; maybe TRBD1 (5 bases). V was pared by 0 bases and J by 7 bases, with 10 bases between. Looked up from germline, CDR1 is LNHNV and CDR2 is YYDKDF (reference sequence). The CDR3 consists of 14 residues. The CDR3 sequence is CATSREAGLQPQHF. The DNA of the CDR3 is TGTGCCACCAGCAGAGAGGCAGGGCTGCAGCCCCAGCATTTT. The full variable domain, completed using reference TRBV15 and TRBJ1-5, is DAMVIQNPRYQVTQFGKPVTLSCSQTLNHNVMYWYQQKSSQAPKLLFHYYDKDFNNEADTPDNFQSRRPNTSFCFLDIRSPGLGDTAMYLCATSREAGLQPQHFGDGTRLSIL.

The chain recombines TRBV5-6 with TRBJ2-7; tentatively, D is TRBD1 or TRBD2 (7 bases each). Germline V gives CDR1 SGHDT, CDR2 YYEEEE. The CDR3 covers 15 residues. Trimming took 0 bases from V and 6 from J, leaving 16 bases between them. CDR3 sequence: CASSLAWGGGSEQYF. In nucleotides, the CDR3 is TGTGCCAGCAGCTTGGCCTGGGGAGGGGGCAGCGAGCAGTACTTC.

This clone is termed large. V is TRBV6-4 and J is TRBJ2-3; 13 positions match TRBD2. Germline CDR1 and CDR2: MRHNA and SNTAGT. This CDR3 has 16 residues. With 2 bases clipped from V and 4 bases from J, the junction kept 3 bases outside the gene matches. The CDR3 DNA is TGTGCCAGCAGTGACCCGACTAGCGGGAGGCCAGATACGCAGTATTTT. Protein: CASSDPTSGRPDTQYF.

This clone was detected only once. The chain is built from TRBV7-9 and TRBJ1-2; D is ambiguous. The CDR3 runs 13 residues. Germline V gene sequence: CDR1 SEHNR, CDR2 FQNEAQ (reference sequence). The V end lost 4 bases, the J end lost 4 bases, and 10 bases lay between the germline ends. CDR3 residues: CASSSAKGYGYTF. The CDR3 coding sequence is TGTGCCAGCAGCTCCGCAAAGGGCTATGGCTACACCTTC.

This clone was counted between two and nine times. The rearrangement links TRBV2 to TRBJ1-5; TRBD1 might be the D (5 bases). The V end was cut by 7 bases, the J end by 5 bases, with 15 bases between. Looked up from germline, CDR1 is SNHLY and CDR2 is FYNNEI. This CDR3 contains 14 residues. The CDR3 DNA is TGTGCCAGCACTCTATGGGGGGGGGATCAGCCCCAGCATTTT. This translates into CASTLWGGDQPQHF. The full variable domain, completed using reference TRBV2 and TRBJ1-5, is EPEVTQTPSHQVTQMGQEVILRCVPISNHLYFYWYRQILGQKVEFLVSFYNNEISEKSEIFDDQFSVERPDGSNFTLKIRSTKLEDSAMYFCASTLWGGDQPQHFGDGTRLSIL.

This sequence joins TRBV30 and TRBJ1-5; TRBD1 matches 7 bases. The CDR3 runs to 14 residues. After removal of 2 bases from V and 0 bases from J, the junction contained 1 base not matched to a gene. The V gene's germline CDR1 is GTSNPN and CDR2 SVGIG (reference sequence). The CDR3 coding sequence is TGTGCCTGGAGTAGGGGGCTTAGCAATCAGCCCCAGCATTTT. It encodes CAWSRGLSNQPQHF. Full variable domain (rest looked up from reference TRBV30 and TRBJ1-5): SQTIHQWPATLVQPVGSPLSLECTVEGTSNPNLYWYRQAAGRGLQLLFYSVGIGQISSEVPQNLSASRPQDRQFILSSKKLLLSDSGFYLCAWSRGLSNQPQHFGDGTRLSIL.

Only a few counts were recorded for this clone. The gene calls are TRBV29-1 and TRBJ1-1; D is undetermined. Trimming pared 4 bases from V and 6 bases from J, leaving 9 bases between. CDR1 and CDR2 (germline): SQVTM, ANQGSEA. The CDR3 contains 11 residues. The CDR3 protein is CSVAVSSEAFF. The DNA for the CDR3 is TGCAGCGTTGCGGTCTCCTCTGAAGCTTTCTTT. Full variable domain (rest looked up from reference TRBV29-1 and TRBJ1-1): SAVISQKPSRDICQRGTSLTIQCQVDSQVTMMFWYRQQPGQSLTLIATANQGSEATYESGFVIDKFPISRPNLTFSTLTVSNMSPEDSSIYLCSVAVSSEAFFGQGTRLTVV.

This rearrangement joins TRBV30 to TRBJ1-1, with D perhaps matching TRBD1 (5 bases). Germline CDR1 is GTSNPN and CDR2 is SVGIG (reference sequence). The CDR3 has 12 residues. Deletions cut 0 bases from V and 10 bases from J, with 12 bases between. The CDR3 DNA reads as TGTGCCTGGAGTGTCGATCAGGGTTCAGCTTTCTTT. Translation gives CAWSVDQGSAFF.

This chain connects TRBV4-2 to TRBJ2-7, with D uncertain. The CDR3 is made up of 14 amino acids. V lost 0 bases, J lost 2 bases, and 8 bases lay in between. CDR1 is LGHNA, CDR2 YNFKEQ, per germline. CDR3 nucleotides: TGTGCCAGCAGCCAAGATTTGTTAGCCTACGAGCAGTACTTC. Its translation is CASSQDLLAYEQYF.

This chain links TRBV19 with TRBJ2-5, with D hard to call. V was pared by 3 bases and J by 5 bases, with 16 bases between. Germline values: CDR1 LNHDA, CDR2 SQIVND (reference sequence). The CDR3 covers 15 residues. The CDR3: CASSIQPRVGETQYF. In DNA, the CDR3 is TGTGCCAGTAGTATTCAGCCTAGGGTGGGTGAGACCCAGTACTTC. Complete variable domain (other parts from reference TRBV19 and TRBJ2-5): DGGITQSPKYLFRKEGQNVTLSCEQNLNHDAMYWYRQDPGQGLRLIYYSQIVNDFQKGDIAEGYSVSREKKESFPLTVTSAQKNPTAFYLCASSIQPRVGETQYFGPGTRLLVL.

V and J are TRBV14 and TRBJ2-5, with D unclear. Trimming took off 0 bases at V and 5 bases at J, with 16 bases between the two ends. The CDR3 sequence is 16 residues long. The V gene's germline CDR1 is SGHDN and CDR2 FVKESK. The CDR3 DNA sequence: TGTGCCAGCAGCCAAGAGGCAGCCTCCTACTGGGAGACCCAGTACTTC. Its protein product is CASSQEAASYWETQYF.

The chain links TRBV7-8 to TRBJ2-7; D is uncertain. V gave up 2 bases and J gave up 6 bases, with 5 bases separating them. The CDR3 runs 11 residues. Germline V gene lookup returns CDR1 SGHVS and CDR2 FQNEAQ. The DNA of the CDR3 is TGTGCCAGCAGCTTAACTGCCGAGCAGTACTTC. This sequence encodes CASSLTAEQYF.

The chain is built from TRBV7-9 and TRBJ2-7; 11 bases fit TRBD2. The trim removed 5 bases at V and 2 bases at J, leaving 5 bases unmatched. The CDR3 covers 15 residues. CDR1 SEHNR and CDR2 FQNEAQ come from the germline V gene (reference sequence). The DNA for the CDR3 is TGTGCCAGCAGCCCCGGGACTAGCGGCACCTACGAGCAGTACTTC. Its translation is CASSPGTSGTYEQYF.

This clone was found a few times. The chain combines TRBV2 with TRBJ2-7; D is undetermined. The germline V gene has CDR1 SNHLY and CDR2 FYNNEI. The CDR3 spans 12 residues. V was pared by 2 bases and J by 2 bases, with 4 bases between. The CDR3 is CASSERTYEQYF. The DNA of the CDR3 is TGTGCCAGCAGTGAACGGACCTACGAGCAGTACTTC.

As regards this clone: One end of the junction does not line up with germline, which may come from a read error. The chain joins TRBV19 to TRBJ2-7, with 7 bases identical to TRBD1. The germline V gene has CDR1 LNHDA and CDR2 SQIVND (reference sequence). This CDR3 is 16 amino acids long. The CDR3 nucleotides are TGTGCCAGTAGTAGGGGCGGACCGAAGGGGGCCTACAAGCAGTACTTC. Translating it yields CASSRGGPKGAYKQYF.

The chain recombines TRBV5-1 with TRBJ1-1; D perhaps matches TRBD1 (5 bases). This CDR3 has 12 amino acids. Trimming pared 3 bases from V and 10 bases from J, leaving 13 bases between. Germline loops: CDR1 SGHRS, CDR2 YFSETQ. The CDR3 DNA reads as TGCGCCAGCAGCTCGTCCAGTGGGGGAGCTTTCTTT. Protein product: CASSSSSGGAFF.

The genes are TRBV6-5 and TRBJ1-5; D perhaps matches TRBD1 (5 bases). CDR1 MNHEY and CDR2 SVGAGI come from the germline V gene. The CDR3 has 15 residues. Trimming cost V 2 bases and J 7 bases, with 15 bases left between them. The CDR3 DNA is TGTGCCAGCAGTTACGTTTACGGGGGGGGGCAGCCCCAGCATTTT. Encoded protein: CASSYVYGGGQPQHF.

The chain recombines TRBV2 with TRBJ2-1; D might be TRBD1 or TRBD2, each matching 5 bases. Looked up from germline, CDR1 is SNHLY and CDR2 is FYNNEI. CDR3 length: 16 amino acids. Between the trimmed V and J ends, which lost 6 bases and 0 bases, there was a span of 15 bases. The CDR3 spells CASSGTELSSYNEQFF. Here the CDR3 DNA reads TGTGCCAGCAGCGGGACGGAACTCAGCTCCTACAATGAGCAGTTCTTC. Drawing the rest from reference TRBV2 and TRBJ2-1, the complete variable domain is EPEVTQTPSHQVTQMGQEVILRCVPISNHLYFYWYRQILGQKVEFLVSFYNNEISEKSEIFDDQFSVERPDGSNFTLKIRSTKLEDSAMYFCASSGTELSSYNEQFFGPGTRLTVL.

This clone was detected only a few times. The chain recombines TRBV29-1 with TRBJ1-1; D is undetermined. Trimming stripped 5 bases from V and 0 bases from J, with 7 bases between. Germline V gene lookup returns CDR1 SQVTM and CDR2 ANQGSEA. There are 12 residues in the CDR3. The CDR3, as DNA: TGCAGCGTTTTAACACTGAACACTGAAGCTTTCTTT. This translates into CSVLTLNTEAFF.

This chain links TRBV29-1 with TRBJ2-3; D may be TRBD1 (5 bases). V dropped 7 bases and J dropped 4 bases, with 15 bases sitting between them. This CDR3 is built from 13 residues. CDR1 and CDR2 (germline): SQVTM, ANQGSEA. The CDR3 region has the DNA TGCAGCGATAGCAAAGGGGCGGCAGATACGCAGTATTTT. Translation gives CSDSKGAADTQYF.

This chain uses TRBV6-1 with TRBJ1-2; 7 nucleotides agree with TRBD1. With 10 bases clipped from V and 4 bases from J, the junction kept 12 bases outside the gene matches. Germline V CDR1 and CDR2: MNHNS, SASEGT. CDR3 length: 14 amino acids. CDR3 protein: CAIQGPLPTYGYTF. The CDR3, as DNA: TGTGCCATACAGGGGCCGCTCCCAACCTATGGCTACACCTTC.

This sequence joins TRBV18 and TRBJ2-7; no firm D call. Germline V gene sequence: CDR1 KGHSH, CDR2 LQKENI. CDR3 size: 13 residues. The V end lost 1 base, the J end lost 7 bases, and 11 bases lay between the germline ends. In nucleotides, the CDR3 is TGTGCCAGCTCACCACGACCCCTCGGGGAGCAGTACTTC. Translation: CASSPRPLGEQYF.

The rearrangement uses TRBV2 and TRBJ2-5; possible D gene TRBD2, 5 bases. Between the trimmed V and J ends, which lost 5 bases and 4 bases, there was a span of 11 bases. Germline CDR1 SNHLY, CDR2 FYNNEI. The CDR3 extends over 13 amino acids. The CDR3 region has the DNA TGTGCCAGCAGTCGGGATGTGGGAGAGACCCAGTACTTC. Translation: CASSRDVGETQYF. Filled out from reference TRBV2 and TRBJ2-5, the complete variable domain reads EPEVTQTPSHQVTQMGQEVILRCVPISNHLYFYWYRQILGQKVEFLVSFYNNEISEKSEIFDDQFSVERPDGSNFTLKIRSTKLEDSAMYFCASSRDVGETQYFGPGTRLLVL.